The 29 T cell receptor beta chains below come from one sample, sequenced in a study of control samples from healthy donors and cancer patients. This table comes from immunoSEQ multiplex PCR, and its TCRdb copy is limited to in-frame clones, with some not included. The table records more than 100,000 clones, less than 95% of them present only once. The sequencing sample was made of blood. These receptors were taken from a man aged 18 to 35 in good health.

This rearrangement joins TRBV10-3 to TRBJ1-1; no firm D call. There are 13 residues in the CDR3. With 0 bases removed from V and 0 bases from J, the gap between germline ends came to 2 bases. The V gene's germline CDR1 is ENHRY and CDR2 SYGVKD. The CDR3 nucleotides are TGTGCCATCAGTGAGTCTCTGAACACTGAAGCTTTCTTT. Protein product: CAISESLNTEAFF.

This clone was seen a handful of times. The rearrangement joins TRBV3-1 (or the pseudogene TRBV3-2) to TRBJ1-1, with D perhaps TRBD1 (6 bases). CDR3 length: 17 residues. The V gene's germline CDR1 is LGHDT and CDR2 YNNKEL (reference sequence). Trimming shortened V by 5 bases and J by 4 bases, and 23 bases separated the two germline ends. CDR3 nucleotides: TGTGCCAGCAGCAAAGGGGGGGGAGGGAGGCTTTTCACTGAAGCTTTCTTT. As protein: CASSKGGGGRLFTEAFF.

The CDR3 spells CASSYLDSQLFF. As DNA, the CDR3 is TGTGCCAGCAGTTACCTGGACAGCCAACTGTTTTTT. This chain joins TRBV6-2 or TRBV6-3 and TRBJ1-4; a weak D match, TRBD1 (6 bases). V lost 2 bases and J lost 12, with 10 bases in between. The CDR3 contains 12 residues. The germline V gene encodes CDR1 MNHEY and CDR2 SVGEGT.

The rearrangement uses TRBV9 and TRBJ1-1, with a weak D call TRBD1 (6 bases). The CDR3 contains 15 residues. Between the trimmed V and J ends, which lost 2 bases and 6 bases, there was a span of 17 bases. CDR1 is SGDLS and CDR2 is YYNGEE in the germline V gene. This CDR3 is CASSVSSGAFSEAFF. CDR3 bases: TGTGCCAGCAGCGTCTCGTCAGGGGCATTCTCTGAAGCTTTCTTT.

This clone was seen once. The chain links TRBV6-5 to TRBJ2-7; D perhaps matches TRBD2 (6 bases). This CDR3 contains 14 residues. The V end lost 2 bases, the J end lost 2 bases, and 10 bases lay between the germline ends. CDR1 and CDR2 from the germline V gene are MNHEY and SVGAGI. The CDR3 DNA follows: TGTGCCAGCAGTTACAGGAGGGGCCCCTACGAGCAGTACTTC. Translation: CASSYRRGPYEQYF.

The chain carries TRBV6-1 and TRBJ1-4; D might be TRBD1 (5 bases). Trimming took off 3 bases at V and 8 bases at J, with 13 bases between the two ends. The CDR3 sequence is 14 residues long. Germline V gene sequence: CDR1 MNHNS, CDR2 SASEGT. Written as DNA, the CDR3 is TGTGCCAGCAGTGAGAGAACAGGAGAAGAAAAACTGTTTTTT. Translating gives CASSERTGEEKLFF.

This clone was recorded only once. CDR3 nucleotides: TGTGCCAGCAGCGCAGAAAGGGATACGCAGTATTTT. Translation gives CASSAERDTQYF. The V call is TRBV11-2, the J call TRBJ2-3, with D unresolved. This CDR3 contains 12 residues. CDR1 is SGHAT and CDR2 is FQNNGV in the germline V gene. V lost 5 bases to trimming and J lost 6 bases, with 9 bases between them. The full variable domain, with the rest looked up from reference TRBV11-2 and TRBJ2-3, is EAGVAQSPRYKIIEKRQSVAFWCNPISGHATLYWYQQILGQGPKLLIQFQNNGVVDDSQLPKDRFSAERLKGVDSTLKIQPAKLEDSAVYLCASSAERDTQYFGPGTRLTVL.

The chain has TRBV2 and TRBJ2-7; 9 bases align to TRBD1. This CDR3 contains 12 residues. Per the germline V gene, CDR1 is SNHLY and CDR2 is FYNNEI. Unmatched junction bases numbered 1, after V lost 5 bases and J lost 5 bases. The CDR3: CASSRTGDEQYF. CDR3 sequence (DNA): TGTGCCAGCAGTCGGACAGGGGACGAGCAGTACTTC.

This chain joins TRBV19 and TRBJ1-5; D is possibly TRBD1 (6 bases). This CDR3 comprises 15 residues. Germline-derived CDR1 and CDR2 are LNHDA and SQIVND (reference sequence). Trimming removed 2 bases at V and 6 bases at J, with 14 bases between. CDR3 residues: CASSIQGPGGQPQHF. The CDR3 nucleotides read TGTGCCAGTAGTATACAGGGGCCGGGGGGTCAGCCCCAGCATTTT.

The rearrangement joins TRBV11-3 to TRBJ1-3; maybe TRBD1 (6 bases). Germline loops: CDR1 SGHNT, CDR2 YENEEA. The germline V and J ends were trimmed by 3 bases and 1 base, with 16 bases remaining between them. CDR3 length: 17 residues. CDR3 protein: CASSLGAGVGSGNTIYF. The CDR3 DNA reads as TGTGCCAGCAGCTTGGGGGCAGGGGTAGGATCTGGAAACACCATATATTTT.

This clone was detected a few times. The chain joins TRBV3-1 (or the pseudogene TRBV3-2) to TRBJ1-5; no reliable D call. The CDR3 spans 14 residues. The V gene lost 3 bases and the J gene lost 1 base, with 7 bases spanning the gap. CDR1 LGHDT and CDR2 YNNKEL come from the germline V gene (reference sequence). The CDR3, as DNA: TGTGCCAGCAGCCACTTCACAAGCAATCAGCCCCAGCATTTT. Its protein product is CASSHFTSNQPQHF.

The chain combines TRBV7-2 with TRBJ1-3; a possible D gene is TRBD1 (6 bases). Per germline, CDR1 SGHTA and CDR2 FQGNSA. Trimming took 2 bases from V and 11 from J, leaving 13 bases between them. The CDR3 contains 13 residues. The CDR3 DNA reads as TGTGCCAGCAGCTTACACCAGGGGTTCGCCATATATTTT. As protein: CASSLHQGFAIYF.

The V call is TRBV7-9, the J call TRBJ1-3, with 12 bases lining up with TRBD1. The CDR3 spans 17 residues. Germline V lookup: CDR1 SEHNR, CDR2 FQNEAQ (reference sequence). With V trimmed by 6 bases and J by 4 bases, 10 bases remained unmatched. The CDR3 region is CASRVGTGGAEGNTIYF. As DNA, the CDR3 is TGTGCCAGCAGAGTCGGGACAGGGGGCGCGGAGGGAAACACCATATATTTT.

This clone has just a few counts. The chain couples TRBV12-3 or TRBV12-4 to TRBJ2-1; weak D call: TRBD2 (6 bases). V was pared by 11 bases and J by 4 bases, with 15 bases between. The CDR3 is 13 residues long. CDR3 residues: CAARRGEYNEQFF. The CDR3 bases are TGTGCCGCTCGGCGGGGCGAATACAATGAGCAGTTCTTC.

This chain connects TRBV12-5 to TRBJ2-7, with D possibly being TRBD1 (6 bases). CDR1 LGHNT and CDR2 FRNRAP come from the germline V gene. V lost 3 bases, J lost 3 bases, and 6 bases lay in between. This CDR3 spans 12 amino acids. CDR3 nucleotides: TGTGCTAGTGGTTTCAGGGGCTACGAGCAGTACTTC. As protein: CASGFRGYEQYF.

The table lists this clone with a count of one. The chain recombines TRBV27 with TRBJ1-3; maybe TRBD1 (6 bases). The CDR3 is made up of 16 amino acids. Per the germline V gene, CDR1 is MNHEY and CDR2 is SMNVEV (reference sequence). The V gene lost 2 bases and the J gene lost 1 base, with 12 bases spanning the gap. CDR3: CASSLRGGRSGNTIYF. The CDR3 coding sequence is TGTGCCAGCAGTTTAAGAGGGGGGCGATCTGGAAACACCATATATTTT.

The chain uses TRBV6-5 and TRBJ1-2, with 7 bases matching TRBD1. The germline V gene has CDR1 MNHEY and CDR2 SVGAGI. The CDR3 contains 14 residues. Trimming took 5 bases from V and 0 from J; bases not matched to a gene: 3. The CDR3 here is CASSPTGTNYGYTF. As DNA, the CDR3 is TGTGCCAGCAGTCCGACAGGGACTAACTATGGCTACACCTTC.

This chain links TRBV7-9 with TRBJ1-3, with 9 bases that match TRBD1. V dropped 8 bases and J dropped 0; count of bases not matched to a gene: 2. This CDR3 is built from 14 residues. Germline assignment: CDR1 SEHNR and CDR2 FQNEAQ (reference sequence). The CDR3 nucleotides are TGTGCCAGCCGGACAGGGGTCTCTGGAAACACCATATATTTT. This gives the protein CASRTGVSGNTIYF.

The J gene is TRBJ1-6, the V gene TRBV3-1 (or the pseudogene TRBV3-2); D is ambiguous. V dropped 4 bases and J dropped 9 bases, with 13 bases sitting between them. Germline V gives CDR1 LGHDT, CDR2 YNNKEL (reference sequence). This CDR3 has 14 amino acids. CDR3 in DNA: TGTGCCAGCAGCCCCGCGGACGGAGGTTCACCCCTCCACTTT. Its protein is CASSPADGGSPLHF.

A word on this clone: The CDR3 does not close with the conserved phenylalanine or tryptophan, likely indicating a read error. The chain combines TRBV7-9 with TRBJ2-7, with TRBD2 matching over 9 bases. V dropped 5 bases and J dropped 3; count of bases not matched to a gene: 8. Germline V CDR1 and CDR2: SEHNR, FQNEAQ (reference sequence). CDR3 length: 15 amino acids. CDR3 coding DNA: TGTGCCAGCAGCGCCGTGAGCGGGGGGCACTACGAGCAGTACCTC. Residues: CASSAVSGGHYEQYL.

Only one count was recorded for this clone. The V call is TRBV2, the J call TRBJ2-2; D is unresolved. V gave up 7 bases and J gave up 5 bases, with 17 bases separating them. The CDR3 sequence is 15 residues long. Per the germline V gene, CDR1 is SNHLY and CDR2 is FYNNEI. CDR3 protein: CASTASGRLTGELFF. Written as DNA, the CDR3 is TGTGCCAGCACTGCCTCGGGCCGTCTTACCGGGGAGCTGTTTTTT.

This clone was observed a handful of times. This chain connects TRBV9 to TRBJ1-6; unclear D gene. The CDR3 is made up of 16 amino acids. Trimming removed 0 bases at V and 10 bases at J, with 17 bases between. Germline CDR1 and CDR2: SGDLS and YYNGEE. The CDR3 sequence: CASSVVGPSISSPLHF. In DNA form, the CDR3 reads TGTGCCAGCAGCGTAGTTGGACCCTCTATTTCCTCACCCCTCCACTTT.

There are a few counts of this clone. The chain is built from TRBV11-3 and TRBJ2-1; 8 positions match TRBD2. Trimming took 5 bases from V and 1 from J; bases not matched to a gene: 7. In germline, CDR1 is SGHNT, CDR2 YENEEA. The CDR3 is 16 residues long. CDR3: CASSPSLAGSYNEQFF. The CDR3, as DNA: TGTGCCAGCAGCCCCAGTCTAGCGGGTTCCTACAATGAGCAGTTCTTC. Full variable domain (outside the CDR3, taken from reference TRBV11-3 and TRBJ2-1): EAGVVQSPRYKIIEKKQPVAFWCNPISGHNTLYWYLQNLGQGPELLIRYENEEAVDDSQLPKDRFSAERLKGVDSTLKIQPAELGDSAVYLCASSPSLAGSYNEQFFGPGTRLTVL.

The chain has TRBV18 and TRBJ1-5, with D unclear. This CDR3 contains 15 residues. Germline assignment: CDR1 KGHSH and CDR2 LQKENI. V was pared by 3 bases and J by 6 bases, with 15 bases between. The CDR3: CASSPLGMVGQPQHF. In nucleotides, the CDR3 is TGTGCCAGCTCACCTCTCGGGATGGTTGGTCAGCCCCAGCATTTT.

The rearrangement links TRBV24-1 to TRBJ1-1; 10 bases map to TRBD1. CDR3 length: 17 residues. Losses at the gene ends were 5 bases for V and 3 bases for J; bases not matched to a gene: 11. The germline CDR1 and CDR2 sequences are KGHDR and SFDVKD. This chain's CDR3 is CATSVGGTGAEDTEAFF. CDR3 nucleotides: TGTGCCACCAGTGTGGGGGGGACAGGGGCTGAGGACACTGAAGCTTTCTTT.

This clone was detected only once. One junction end disagrees with the germline gene, perhaps due to a read error. The J gene is TRBJ1-1, the V gene TRBV7-9; D is perhaps TRBD1 (6 bases). Germline lookup yields CDR1 SEHNR and CDR2 FQNEAQ (reference sequence). CDR3 length: 14 residues. The chain's CDR3 is CAGSLGTPNTEAFF. CDR3 coding DNA: TGTGCCGGCAGCTTAGGGACACCGAACACTGAAGCTTTCTTT.

As concerns this clone: Additional DNA sequences in this sample encode the identical CDR3. The genes are TRBV7-9 and TRBJ2-1, with D uncertain. The CDR3 covers 14 residues. In germline, CDR1 is SEHNR, CDR2 FQNEAQ (reference sequence). V was pared by 0 bases and J by 0 bases, with 3 bases between. CDR3 nucleotides: TGTGCCAGCAGCTTAGCGGGCTCCTACAATGAGCAGTTCTTC. It yields the protein CASSLAGSYNEQFF.

This clone was counted a single time. The chain uses TRBV6-5 and TRBJ1-2; a possible D gene is TRBD1 (5 bases). Trimming removed 0 bases from V and 0 bases from J, with 11 bases in between. Germline-derived CDR1 and CDR2 are MNHEY and SVGAGI. This CDR3 has 16 residues. CDR3 loop: CASSYSRPGTNYGYTF. The CDR3 region has the DNA TGTGCCAGCAGTTACTCGAGGCCAGGGACTAACTATGGCTACACCTTC.

The chain employs TRBV12-3 or TRBV12-4 and TRBJ2-3; 8 bases fit TRBD2. J gave up 1 base and V 7 bases, and 1 base lay outside the gene matches. This CDR3 is built from 13 residues. The CDR3 here is CASNSGGTDTQYF. The CDR3 DNA reads TGTGCCAGCAATAGCGGGGGCACAGATACGCAGTATTTT.